This is a list of T cell receptor beta chains from one sample in a study of response to subunit inactivated influenza vaccine. TCRdb independently ran MiXCR on the RT-PCR reads; one entry per CDR3 protein. The data hold roughly 700,000 distinct CDR3 sequences, with approximately 15% observed a single time. The specimen was PBMCs from blood, collected around 14 days before vaccination. The receptors come from a man in his fifties who received an inactivated influenza vaccine. CDR3s include the opening cysteine and the closing phenylalanine or tryptophan. Fields, in order: CDR3 protein, V gene, J gene.

CASSDSGGDEQYF	TRBV6-4	TRBJ2-7
CSARGLAGSREQFF	TRBV20-1	TRBJ2-1
CATSRDGALNEKLFF	TRBV15	TRBJ1-4
CASSQVVTLYNSPLHF	TRBV4-3	TRBJ1-6
CASSSLGLAYNEQFF	TRBV4-1	TRBJ2-1
CASSQVNRGGAGELFF	TRBV3-1	TRBJ2-2
CANSNRHSNTGELFF	TRBV21-1	TRBJ2-2
CASSLTLAGGSVEETQYF	TRBV5-5	TRBJ2-5
CASSFLGREQYF	TRBV7-2	TRBJ2-7
CASSRRDRNSPLHF	TRBV14	TRBJ1-6
CASSKLLEGKLNTEAFF	TRBV21-1	TRBJ1-1
CSVRDRGGYGYTF	TRBV29-1	TRBJ1-2
CASRYRQGIIEQYF	TRBV2	TRBJ2-7
CASSGGRRSYNEQFF	TRBV6-1	TRBJ2-1
CSASDNRVGTGELFF	TRBV20-1	TRBJ2-2
CASSRTMGGGRNYGYTF	TRBV4-3	TRBJ1-2
CASSPGTDETQYF	TRBV7-2	TRBJ2-5
CAISESGGLTYEQYF	TRBV10-3	TRBJ2-7
CASSTTGSSYNEQFF	TRBV7-2	TRBJ2-1
CASSPPPGRETQYF	TRBV18	TRBJ2-5
CASSLLAGGRGRGNEQFF	TRBV28	TRBJ2-1
CASSPLFPSAGTDTQYF	TRBV7-6	TRBJ2-3
CASSIYRAANIQYF	TRBV7-2	TRBJ2-4
CASSFQVGNTEAFF	TRBV7-9	TRBJ1-1
CAWSTGTGNTEAFF	TRBV30	TRBJ1-1
CASSFMGVYEQYF	TRBV12-3/TRBV12-4	TRBJ2-7
CASSPGLAGSDTQYF	TRBV7-8	TRBJ2-3
CASSSQWSTEAFF	TRBV7-2	TRBJ1-1
CASSEGGSLGYTF	TRBV6-1	TRBJ1-2
CASSSGQGVADTQYF	TRBV7-9	TRBJ2-3
CASSEDYGYTF	TRBV5-1	TRBJ1-2
CASSLSYQETQYF	TRBV5-1	TRBJ2-5
CSARAAGPHEQYF	TRBV20-1	TRBJ2-7
CASSQYPRDRREKLFF	TRBV14	TRBJ1-4
CSARAPPDRGLFHGYEQYF	TRBV20-1	TRBJ2-7
CATSRDGGTSNQPQHF	TRBV15	TRBJ1-5
CASSFFSDYTGELFF	TRBV28	TRBJ2-2
CSVEDRGRGADTQYF	TRBV29-1	TRBJ2-3
CATSRDFSRHQPQHF	TRBV15	TRBJ1-5
CATGGQGNTEAFF	TRBV2	TRBJ1-1
CASSYGTVLYGYTF	TRBV28	TRBJ1-2
CAIRDDYGYTF	TRBV10-3	TRBJ1-2
CASSLAGQGPNTGELFF	TRBV5-1	TRBJ2-2
CASSPLGGPSGTGELFF	TRBV6-1	TRBJ2-2
CATSRENGELFF	TRBV15	TRBJ2-2
CASRSGQGNYGYTF	TRBV28	TRBJ1-2